This TCR beta chain was sequenced for a study of T cell responses to AZD1222 COVID-19 vaccine. Sequenced by immunoSEQ multiplex PCR; TCRdb stores in-frame clones only, minus some. Of about 140,000 clones in the sample, about 91% are singletons; the top ten hold roughly 3.6%. As regards this clone: Its antigen is not known.

Trimming removed 5 bases from V and 5 bases from J; junction bases left unmatched: 8. Germline V gives CDR1 SEHNR, CDR2 FQNEAQ (reference sequence). The CDR3 sequence is 15 residues long. Study-level findings and limits: Breadth and depth of Spike-specific TCRs rose after two AZD1222 doses.

The receptor's source is an adult who received the AZD1222 COVID-19 vaccine. The chain combines TRBV7-9 with TRBJ1-1; 10 nucleotides line up with TRBD1. The sample consisted of peripheral blood, taken 28 days after the second AZD1222 dose. The DNA of the CDR3 is TGTGCCAGCAGCAGCCCCGGGACAGGGGTTACTGAAGCTTTCTTT. It translates to CASSSPGTGVTEAFF.